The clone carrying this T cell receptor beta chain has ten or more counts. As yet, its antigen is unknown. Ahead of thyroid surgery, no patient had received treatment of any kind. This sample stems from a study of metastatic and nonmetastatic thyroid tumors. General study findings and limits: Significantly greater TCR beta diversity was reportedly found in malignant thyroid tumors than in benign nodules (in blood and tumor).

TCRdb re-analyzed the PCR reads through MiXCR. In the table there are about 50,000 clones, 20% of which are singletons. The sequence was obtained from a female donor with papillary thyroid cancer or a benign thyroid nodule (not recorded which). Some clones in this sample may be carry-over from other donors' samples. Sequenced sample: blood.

In DNA form, the CDR3 reads TGTGCCAGCAGTTACGCGGCAGGATATGGCTACACCTTC. This codes for CASSYAAGYGYTF. The chain has TRBV6-5 and TRBJ1-2; D gene ambiguous. This CDR3 has 13 residues. The germline gives CDR1 MNHEY, CDR2 SVGAGI. Deletions cut 2 bases from V and 5 bases from J, with 9 bases between.